The 31 T cell receptor beta chains listed next were all sequenced from one sample in a study of T-cell reconstitution after alpha-beta-depleted transplantation in children. No antigen is known for these receptors. Unique molecular identifiers were incorporated when the TCRbeta library was constructed. TCRdb called the PCR reads again in MiXCR, with one record for every CDR3 protein. The data show 250,000 to 300,000 distinct CDR3 sequences, with roughly 7.8% seen just once and 9.1% held by the top ten. Study-level findings and limits: After one year, T-cell counts and TCRbeta diversity mostly came from new T cells.

This specimen was peripheral blood, taken 360 days after TCRalphabeta/CD19-depleted stem cell transplant. Receptor source: a female patient aged 2-9 years who had a stem cell transplant for Fanconi anemia, so the T cells may come from the graft donor.

This clonotype was detected many times. V is TRBV29-1 and J is TRBJ2-5, with a possible D match to TRBD1 (5 bases). The CDR3 extends over 12 amino acids. V lost 4 bases and J lost 1, with 7 bases in between. Germline V CDR1 and CDR2: SQVTM, ANQGSEA. The CDR3 DNA sequence: TGCAGCGTTGTAGACAGCCAAGAGACCCAGTACTTC. Amino acids: CSVVDSQETQYF.

This clonotype turned up a few times. The chain employs TRBV5-5 and TRBJ1-3; D might be TRBD1 (6 bases). CDR1 is SGHKS, CDR2 YYEKEE, per germline (reference sequence). Trimming stripped 3 bases from V and 0 bases from J, with 19 bases between. This CDR3 region has 18 residues. CDR3 DNA sequence: TGTGCCAGCAGCTGGACAGTACGGGGCCGAAACTCTGGAAACACCATATATTTT. Amino acids: CASSWTVRGRNSGNTIYF.

The sample holds a few counts of this clonotype. The chain is built from TRBV24-1 and TRBJ2-5; no clear D. The CDR3 contains 13 residues. The germline gives CDR1 KGHDR, CDR2 SFDVKD. Trimming removed 1 base at V and 5 bases at J, with 7 bases between. CDR3: CATSDLYVETQYF. Here the CDR3 DNA reads TGTGCCACCAGTGATTTATACGTCGAGACCCAGTACTTC.

There are many counts of this clonotype. This chain uses TRBV5-1 with TRBJ1-2; D uncertain. Germline loops: CDR1 SGHRS, CDR2 YFSETQ. CDR3 size: 13 residues. Trimming took 4 bases from V and 1 from J, leaving 8 bases between them. The CDR3 is CASSAEGNYGYTF. The CDR3 DNA follows: TGCGCCAGCAGCGCGGAGGGTAACTATGGCTACACCTTC.

This clonotype has a count of ten or more. J is TRBJ1-2 and V is TRBV2; 11 bases map to TRBD1. Looked up from germline, CDR1 is SNHLY and CDR2 is FYNNEI. The CDR3 has 16 amino acids. With 6 bases clipped from V and 8 bases from J, the junction kept 14 bases outside the gene matches. Here the CDR3 reads CASRLTIGQGADGYTF. Here the CDR3 DNA reads TGTGCCAGCAGGCTTACGATAGGACAGGGGGCTGACGGCTACACCTTC.

The gene calls are TRBV20-1 and TRBJ1-2, with 7 bases aligning to TRBD1. The length of the CDR3 is 13 residues. J gave up 4 bases and V 6 bases, and 8 bases lay outside the gene matches. The germline CDR1 and CDR2 sequences are DFQATT and SNEGSKA (reference sequence). CDR3 nucleotides: TGCAGTGCAAATAACAGGGGCCCCTATGGCTACACCTTC. Its protein is CSANNRGPYGYTF.

This clonotype has a handful of counts. The V gene is TRBV7-9, the J gene TRBJ2-2; 8 bases map to TRBD2. Germline V gene sequence: CDR1 SEHNR, CDR2 FQNEAQ (reference sequence). CDR3 length: 14 amino acids. Losses at the gene ends were 9 bases for V and 6 bases for J; bases not matched to a gene: 9. The CDR3: CASRGGQLSGELFF. CDR3 coding DNA: TGTGCCAGTCGCGGGGGGCAGCTCTCCGGGGAGCTGTTTTTT.

A few counts support this clonotype. This chain joins TRBV20-1 and TRBJ1-1; 7 bases agree with TRBD1. The ends lost 0 bases at V and 1 base at J; junction bases unmatched: 8. Germline CDR1 is DFQATT and CDR2 is SNEGSKA (reference sequence). The CDR3 consists of 16 residues. CDR3 DNA: TGCAGTGCTAGAGATTCCACAGGGGTGAAGAACACTGAAGCTTTCTTT. This sequence encodes CSARDSTGVKNTEAFF.

The CDR3 is CAWSLGGRPDTQYF. CDR3 DNA sequence: TGTGCCTGGAGTCTAGGGGGTAGGCCGGATACGCAGTATTTT. V and J are TRBV30 and TRBJ2-3; a weak D match, TRBD1 (6 bases). This CDR3 region has 14 residues. CDR1 is GTSNPN and CDR2 is SVGIG in the germline V gene (reference sequence). Trimming stripped 2 bases from V and 6 bases from J, with 15 bases between.

This clonotype was seen many times. This chain uses TRBV6-2 or TRBV6-3 with TRBJ2-1; tentative D call: TRBD2 (5 bases). The V gene's germline CDR1 is MNHEY and CDR2 SVGEGT. This CDR3 region has 16 residues. V was trimmed by 3 bases and J by 4 bases, leaving 16 bases between them. CDR3 in amino acids: CASSYNTRRSYNEQFF. In DNA, the CDR3 is TGTGCCAGCAGTTATAATACCCGGAGGTCTTACAATGAGCAGTTCTTC.

This clonotype was counted many times. This sequence joins TRBV10-3 and TRBJ2-7; D possibly uses TRBD1 or TRBD2 (5 bases each). This CDR3 is built from 11 residues. Trimming removed 9 bases at V and 0 bases at J, with 6 bases between. Germline V gene data show CDR1 as ENHRY and CDR2 as SYGVKD. The CDR3 loop reads CAMGPSYEQYF. CDR3 coding DNA: TGTGCCATGGGACCCTCCTACGAGCAGTACTTC.

Many counts were recorded for this clonotype. The chain has TRBV6-4 and TRBJ2-6, with 11 bases identical to TRBD2. The CDR3 contains 18 residues. Unmatched junction bases numbered 8, after V lost 7 bases and J lost 0 bases. Germline V gene sequence: CDR1 MRHNA, CDR2 SNTAGT. CDR3 in amino acids: CASIGAGTSGSGANVLTF. The CDR3 DNA follows: TGTGCCAGCATCGGGGCCGGGACTAGCGGCTCTGGGGCCAACGTCCTGACTTTC.

About this clonotype itself: A much larger clone lies a single base off, so this may be a read error. V gene TRBV7-2 combines with J gene TRBJ2-5; D ambiguous. The CDR3 is 11 amino acids. From germline, CDR1 is SGHTA and CDR2 FQGNSA. The CDR3 DNA reads as TGTGCCAGCACCCTGAAAGAGCCCCAGTACTTC. Residues: CASTLKEPQYF.

This chain uses TRBV18 with TRBJ2-1; 9 bases agree with TRBD1. CDR1 is KGHSH, CDR2 LQKENI, per germline. The CDR3 spans 14 residues. J gave up 8 bases and V 5 bases, and 7 bases lay outside the gene matches. The DNA for the CDR3 is TGTGCCAGCTCAACCGGGACAGGGATTTATGAGCAGTTCTTC. Its protein product is CASSTGTGIYEQFF. The complete variable domain, with remaining parts taken from reference TRBV18 and TRBJ2-1, reads NAGVMQNPRHLVRRRGQEARLRCSPMKGHSHVYWYRQLPEEGLKFMVYLQKENIIDESGMPKERFSAEFPKEGPSILRIQQVVRGDSAAYFCASSTGTGIYEQFFGPGTRLTVL.

V is TRBV7-9 and J is TRBJ2-7; D not resolved. The V gene's germline CDR1 is SEHNR and CDR2 FQNEAQ (reference sequence). Trimming removed 4 bases from V and 0 bases from J, with 7 bases in between. This CDR3 region has 13 residues. The CDR3 DNA reads as TGTGCCAGCAGCTCCCCGGACTCCTACGAGCAGTACTTC. Protein sequence: CASSSPDSYEQYF.

V is TRBV28 and J is TRBJ1-1; D is unclear. From germline, CDR1 is MDHEN and CDR2 SYDVKM. V was shortened by 7 bases and J by 6 bases, with 18 bases between the two germline ends. The CDR3 runs 14 residues. Written as DNA, the CDR3 is TGTGCCAGCACTCGAGCGATTCAGTTCGCTGAAGCTTTCTTT. Encoded protein: CASTRAIQFAEAFF.

This clonotype was seen at least ten times. The chain combines TRBV27 with TRBJ2-7, with D uncertain. V lost 5 bases and J lost 4, with 15 bases in between. The germline CDR1 and CDR2 sequences are MNHEY and SMNVEV (reference sequence). This CDR3 has 14 amino acids. CDR3 sequence reads: CASSPQDLIYEQYF. The DNA of the CDR3 is TGTGCCAGCAGTCCCCAGGACCTAATTTACGAGCAGTACTTC.

This clonotype was observed a handful of times. The V gene is TRBV6-1, the J gene TRBJ2-4; D gene unclear. The ends were cut back, 3 bases at V and 0 bases at J, with 3 bases in the middle. Germline V gene lookup returns CDR1 MNHNS and CDR2 SASEGT. The CDR3 contains 13 residues. For the CDR3, the DNA is TGTGCCAGCAGTGACTTAGCCAAAAACATTCAGTACTTC. This translates into CASSDLAKNIQYF.

The table lists this clonotype with a few counts. This chain connects TRBV7-3 to TRBJ2-2, with TRBD2 matching over 7 bases. The CDR3 sequence is 14 residues long. Germline trimming cut 7 bases from V and 5 bases from J; bases unmatched to any gene: 7. In germline, CDR1 is SGHTA, CDR2 FQGTGA. CDR3 DNA: TGTGCCAGCATGACGGGAGCGGGGACCGGGGAGCTGTTTTTT. It codes for CASMTGAGTGELFF.

The chain combines TRBV12-3 or TRBV12-4 with TRBJ1-5; a weak D match, TRBD1 (6 bases). V dropped 5 bases and J dropped 5 bases, with 13 bases sitting between them. The CDR3 sequence is 14 residues long. The CDR3 nucleotides read TGTGCCAGCAGTGGATCGACAGGAGATCAGCCCCAGCATTTT. Its protein is CASSGSTGDQPQHF.

This clonotype was seen ten or more times. An end of the junction does not agree with germline; a read error may underlie this. The chain joins TRBV5-1 to TRBJ2-5; D is undetermined. The CDR3 is 12 amino acids. Germline V gives CDR1 SGHRS, CDR2 YFSETQ. The CDR3 here is CASSLSRETQYF. The DNA of the CDR3 is TGTGCCAGCAGCTTAAGCAGAGAGACCCAGTACTTC.

This clonotype appeared many times. The chain employs TRBV20-1 and TRBJ2-1; 11 bases are shared with TRBD2. Germline values: CDR1 DFQATT, CDR2 SNEGSKA (reference sequence). The CDR3 consists of 15 residues. Germline trimming cut 5 bases from V and 6 bases from J; bases unmatched to any gene: 9. DNA for the CDR3: TGCAGTGCTCCCTTACTAGCGGGGGTGCCCAATGAGCAGTTCTTC. It yields the protein CSAPLLAGVPNEQFF.

The V call is TRBV7-9, the J call TRBJ2-1; D is possibly TRBD1 (6 bases). Per the germline V gene, CDR1 is SEHNR and CDR2 is FQNEAQ (reference sequence). The CDR3 runs 15 residues. Trimming took 6 bases from V and 2 from J, leaving 14 bases between them. The CDR3 loop is CASSYDRWPYNEQFF. Written as DNA, the CDR3 is TGTGCCAGCAGTTATGACAGGTGGCCCTACAATGAGCAGTTCTTC. Together with reference TRBV7-9 and TRBJ2-1, the CDR3 gives the full variable domain: DTGVSQNPRHKITKRGQNVTFRCDPISEHNRLYWYRQTLGQGPEFLTYFQNEAQLEKSRLLSDRFSAERPKGSFSTLEIQRTEQGDSAMYLCASSYDRWPYNEQFFGPGTRLTVL.

Of note for this clonotype: A junction boundary mismatches the germline segment, possibly from a read error. The rearrangement joins TRBV12-3 or TRBV12-4 to TRBJ2-3; D gene uncertain. CDR3 length: 18 amino acids. The CDR3 DNA reads as TGTACCAGCAGTTTACGTTTGGACCACTCTTCTAGCACAGATACGCAGTATTTT. Residues: CTSSLRLDHSSSTDTQYF.

This clonotype appeared many times. The CDR3 region is CASSLGGLAGATDTQYF. CDR3 sequence (DNA): TGTGCCAGCAGCTTGGGGGGACTAGCGGGGGCTACAGATACGCAGTATTTT. The rearrangement uses TRBV13 and TRBJ2-3; 14 nucleotides line up with TRBD2. Germline-derived CDR1 and CDR2 are PRHDT and FYEKMQ (reference sequence). V shed 3 bases, J shed 3 bases, and the junction held 5 bases outside the gene matches. The CDR3 covers 17 residues.

In this sample, this clonotype turned up many times. The chain has TRBV12-3 or TRBV12-4 and TRBJ1-1; possibly TRBD1 for D (6 bases). The CDR3 totals 15 residues. With 1 base removed from V and 4 bases from J, the gap between germline ends came to 13 bases. CDR3 coding DNA: TGTGCCAGCAGTTTAGGCAGGGGAGGAACCACTGAAGCTTTCTTT. Its protein product is CASSLGRGGTTEAFF.

This clonotype was seen at least ten times. The rearrangement links TRBV10-3 to TRBJ2-2; 8 bases are a match to TRBD1. The CDR3 is 16 residues long. The V segment lost 11 bases and the J segment 3 bases; nucleotides outside the gene matches: 14. CDR1 ENHRY and CDR2 SYGVKD come from the germline V gene. DNA of the CDR3: TGTGCCTCAGAGAGACAGGGGTACGGCGACACCGGGGAGCTGTTTTTT. Translation: CASERQGYGDTGELFF.

CDR3 nucleotides: TGTGCCTGGAGTGTACTTGGCAGGGGGCCTGGGAAACTGTTTTTT. Protein product: CAWSVLGRGPGKLFF. V usage is TRBV30 and J usage is TRBJ1-4; 8 bases are a match to TRBD1. With 0 bases clipped from V and 11 bases from J, the junction kept 11 bases outside the gene matches. Per the germline V gene, CDR1 is GTSNPN and CDR2 is SVGIG (reference sequence). The CDR3 loop spans 15 amino acids.

The CDR3 is CSAELAGGINEQFF. CDR3 DNA: TGCAGTGCTGAACTAGCGGGGGGGATCAATGAGCAGTTCTTC. The V and J genes are TRBV20-1 and TRBJ2-1; TRBD2 matches at 13 bases. V was clipped by 5 bases and J by 6 bases; unmatched bases: 4. Germline V gene data show CDR1 as DFQATT and CDR2 as SNEGSKA (reference sequence). The CDR3 has 14 residues.

This clonotype has more than one count but fewer than ten. The chain recombines TRBV5-1 with TRBJ2-1; 8 nucleotides align to TRBD2. The germline gives CDR1 SGHRS, CDR2 YFSETQ. V was clipped by 0 bases and J by 9 bases; unmatched bases: 8. This CDR3 is 15 amino acids long. Here the CDR3 reads CASSLGAGGAIEQFF. The CDR3 bases are TGCGCCAGCAGCTTGGGGGCCGGGGGGGCTATTGAGCAGTTCTTC.

V gene TRBV6-2 or TRBV6-3 combines with J gene TRBJ1-5, with 7 bases fitting TRBD1. This CDR3 has 14 residues. Unmatched junction bases numbered 3, after V lost 6 bases and J lost 1 base. CDR1 and CDR2 (germline): MNHEY, SVGEGT. The CDR3 is CASSHRGSNQPQHF. The CDR3 DNA follows: TGTGCCAGCAGCCACAGGGGCAGCAATCAGCCCCAGCATTTT.